This TCR delta chain was recorded in a study of gamma-delta T cells after stem cell transplantation. TCRdb fed the RT-PCR reads into CATT to redo clone calling. In the table there are about 2,400 delta-chain clones, nearly 45% of which are singletons. A few counts support this clone. Sequenced sample: gamma-delta T cells. The source is a human donor. It is not recorded whose cells these are; they may come from a transplant donor.

CDR3 residues: CACDTIPSSLGDTLTDKLIF. For the CDR3, the DNA is TGTGCCTGTGACACCATACCCAGCTCCCTGGGGGATACGCTCACCGATAAACTCATCTTT. J is TRDJ1 and V is TRDV2; 12 nucleotides line up with TRDD3. The CDR3 has 20 residues. The germline gives CDR1 GEAIGNYY, CDR2 EKD. V gave up 0 bases and J gave up 1 base; unmatched junction bases: 14.